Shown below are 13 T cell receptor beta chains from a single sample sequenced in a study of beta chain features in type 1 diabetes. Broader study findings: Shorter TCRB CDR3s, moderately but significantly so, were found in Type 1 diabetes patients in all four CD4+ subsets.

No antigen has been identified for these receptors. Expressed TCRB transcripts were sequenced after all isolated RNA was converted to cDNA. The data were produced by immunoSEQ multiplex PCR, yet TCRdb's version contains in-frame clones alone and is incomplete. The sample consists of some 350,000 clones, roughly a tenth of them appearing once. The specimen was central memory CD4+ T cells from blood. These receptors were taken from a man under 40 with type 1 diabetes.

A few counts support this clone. The CDR3 nucleotides read TGTGCCAGCAGGGACAGGGAAGTCTACAATGAGCAGTTCTTC. Its translation: CASRDREVYNEQFF. V and J are TRBV4-2 and TRBJ2-1, with TRBD1 identical over 8 bases. Germline CDR1 reads LGHNA; CDR2 reads YNFKEQ. This CDR3 is built from 14 residues. V gave up 6 bases and J gave up 3 bases; unmatched junction bases: 4.

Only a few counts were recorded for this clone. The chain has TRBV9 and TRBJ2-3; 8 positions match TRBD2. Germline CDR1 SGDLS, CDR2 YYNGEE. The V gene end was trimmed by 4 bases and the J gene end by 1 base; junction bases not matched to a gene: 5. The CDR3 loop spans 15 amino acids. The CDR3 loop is CASSTPTSGTDTQYF. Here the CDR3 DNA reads TGTGCCAGCAGCACGCCGACTAGCGGCACAGATACGCAGTATTTT.

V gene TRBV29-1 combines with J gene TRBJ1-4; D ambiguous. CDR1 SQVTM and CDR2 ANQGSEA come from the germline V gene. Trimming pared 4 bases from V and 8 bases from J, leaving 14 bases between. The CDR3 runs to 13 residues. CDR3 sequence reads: CSVVRAAGEKLFF. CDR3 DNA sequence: TGCAGCGTTGTTAGGGCAGCTGGGGAAAAACTGTTTTTT.

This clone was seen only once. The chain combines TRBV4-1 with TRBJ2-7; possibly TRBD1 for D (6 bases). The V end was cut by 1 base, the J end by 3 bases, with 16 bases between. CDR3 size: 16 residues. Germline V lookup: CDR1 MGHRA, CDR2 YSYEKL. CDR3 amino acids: CASSQVGGQLSYEQYF. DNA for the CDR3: TGCGCCAGCAGCCAAGTTGGGGGACAATTAAGCTACGAGCAGTACTTC.

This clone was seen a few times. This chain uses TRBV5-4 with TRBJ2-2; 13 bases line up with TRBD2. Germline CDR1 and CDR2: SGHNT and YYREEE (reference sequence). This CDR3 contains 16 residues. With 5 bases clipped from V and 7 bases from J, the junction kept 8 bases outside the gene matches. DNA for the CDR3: TGTGCCAGCAGTCGACTAGCGGGAGGTTCGAGCGGGGAGCTGTTTTTT. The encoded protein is CASSRLAGGSSGELFF.

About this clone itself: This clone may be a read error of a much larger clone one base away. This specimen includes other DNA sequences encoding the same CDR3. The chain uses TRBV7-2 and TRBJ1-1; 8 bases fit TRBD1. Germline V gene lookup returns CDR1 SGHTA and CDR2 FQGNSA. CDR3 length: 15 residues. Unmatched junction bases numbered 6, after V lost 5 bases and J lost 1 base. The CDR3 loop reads CASSPGQGWNTEAFF. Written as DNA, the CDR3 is TGTGCCAGCAGCCCCGGACAGGGTTGGAACACTGAAGCTTTCTTT.

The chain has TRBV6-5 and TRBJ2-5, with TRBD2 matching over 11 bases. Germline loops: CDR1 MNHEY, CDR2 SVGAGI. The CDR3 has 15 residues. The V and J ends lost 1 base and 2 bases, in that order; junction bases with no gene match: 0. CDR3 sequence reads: CASSYLAGGQETQYF. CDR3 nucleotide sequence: TGTGCCAGCAGTTACTTAGCGGGAGGGCAAGAGACCCAGTACTTC.

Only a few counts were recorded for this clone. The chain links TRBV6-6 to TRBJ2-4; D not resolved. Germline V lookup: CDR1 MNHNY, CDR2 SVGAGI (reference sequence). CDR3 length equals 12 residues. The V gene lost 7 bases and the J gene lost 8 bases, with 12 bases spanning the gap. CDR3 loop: CASTTGVDIQYF. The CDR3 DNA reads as TGTGCCAGCACCACTGGTGTGGACATTCAGTACTTC.

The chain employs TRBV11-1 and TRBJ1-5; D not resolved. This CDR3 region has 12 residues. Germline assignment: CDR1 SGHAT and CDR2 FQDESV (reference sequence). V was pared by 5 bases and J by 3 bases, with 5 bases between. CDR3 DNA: TGTGCCAGCAGCGACAACAATCAGCCCCAGCATTTT. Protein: CASSDNNQPQHF.

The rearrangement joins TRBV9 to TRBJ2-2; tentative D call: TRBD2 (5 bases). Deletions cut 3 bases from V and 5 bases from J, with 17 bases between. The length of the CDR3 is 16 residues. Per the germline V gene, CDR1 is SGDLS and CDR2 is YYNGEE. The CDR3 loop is CASSGGSGIGTGELFF. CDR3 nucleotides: TGTGCCAGCAGCGGAGGGTCCGGGATAGGGACCGGGGAGCTGTTTTTT.

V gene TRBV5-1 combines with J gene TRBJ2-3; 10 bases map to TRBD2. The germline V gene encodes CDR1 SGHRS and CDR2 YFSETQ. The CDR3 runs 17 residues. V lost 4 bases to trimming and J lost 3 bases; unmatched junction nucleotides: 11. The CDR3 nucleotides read TGCGCCAGCAGCAGAAGTTCTAGCGGGAGTGCGACAGATACGCAGTATTTT. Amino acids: CASSRSSSGSATDTQYF.

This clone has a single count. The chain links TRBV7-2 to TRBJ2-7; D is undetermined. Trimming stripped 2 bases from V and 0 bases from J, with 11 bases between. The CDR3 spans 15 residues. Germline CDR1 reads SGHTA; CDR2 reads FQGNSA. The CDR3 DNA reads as TGTGCCAGCAGCTTAAACGCGCATGACTCCTACGAGCAGTACTTC. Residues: CASSLNAHDSYEQYF.

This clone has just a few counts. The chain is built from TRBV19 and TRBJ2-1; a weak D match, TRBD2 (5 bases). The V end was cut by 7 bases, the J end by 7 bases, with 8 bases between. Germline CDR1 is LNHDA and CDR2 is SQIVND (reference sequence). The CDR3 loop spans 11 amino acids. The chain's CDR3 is CASTRENEQFF. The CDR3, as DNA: TGTGCCAGTACAAGGGAGAATGAGCAGTTCTTC.